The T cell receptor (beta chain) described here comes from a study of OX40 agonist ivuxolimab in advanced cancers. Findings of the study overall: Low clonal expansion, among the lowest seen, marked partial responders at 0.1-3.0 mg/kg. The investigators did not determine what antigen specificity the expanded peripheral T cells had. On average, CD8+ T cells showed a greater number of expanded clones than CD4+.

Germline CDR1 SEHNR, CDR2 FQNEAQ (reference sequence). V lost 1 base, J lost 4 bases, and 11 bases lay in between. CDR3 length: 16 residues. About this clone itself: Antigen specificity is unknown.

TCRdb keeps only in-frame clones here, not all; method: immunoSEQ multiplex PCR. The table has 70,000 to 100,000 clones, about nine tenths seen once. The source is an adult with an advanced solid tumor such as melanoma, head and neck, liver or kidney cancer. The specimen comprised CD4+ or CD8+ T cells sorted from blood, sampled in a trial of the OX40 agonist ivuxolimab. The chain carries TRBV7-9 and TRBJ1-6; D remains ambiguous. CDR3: CASSLVRQNYNSPLHF. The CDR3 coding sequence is TGTGCCAGCAGCTTAGTGAGGCAGAATTATAATTCACCCCTCCACTTT.